This entry lists 16 T cell receptor beta chains sequenced from one sample in a study of T cells after yellow fever vaccination. TCRdb re-called the 5' RACE reads with MiXCR, one entry per CDR3 protein. The data hold some 240,000 distinct CDR3 sequences, with about 3% observed a single time. The material was CD4+ T cells sorted from PBMCs, obtained 10 days after the yellow fever booster vaccination. The origin of the receptors is a man between 18 and 35 years old who received the YFV17D yellow fever vaccine.

This clonotype was found a few times. The rearrangement uses TRBV12-3 or TRBV12-4 and TRBJ1-3; D is uncertain. The length of the CDR3 is 16 residues. V shed 5 bases and J shed 4 bases, with 18 bases lying between them. In nucleotides, the CDR3 is TGTGCCAGCAGTCCCCAACAATGGGCGTCCGGAAACACCATATATTTT. Its translation is CASSPQQWASGNTIYF.

The chain combines TRBV5-1 with TRBJ1-2, with 9 positions matching TRBD1. Germline CDR1 reads SGHRS; CDR2 reads YFSETQ. The CDR3 contains 13 residues. The V and J ends lost 3 bases and 8 bases, in that order; junction bases with no gene match: 5. The DNA of the CDR3 is TGCGCCAGCAGCTCCGCTACAGGGGGCGGCTACACCTTC. Its translation is CASSSATGGGYTF.

V gene TRBV12-3 or TRBV12-4 combines with J gene TRBJ1-2; D is possibly TRBD1 (6 bases). V was trimmed by 2 bases and J by 7 bases, leaving 11 bases between them. The CDR3 is made up of 13 amino acids. The CDR3 DNA sequence: TGTGCCAGCAGTTTATACAGGGCTAGTGGCTACACCTTC. Its translation: CASSLYRASGYTF.

This clonotype has at least ten counts. The chain has TRBV4-3 and TRBJ1-5, with D uncertain. CDR1 and CDR2 from the germline V gene are LGHNA and YSLEER. Trimming took 1 base from V and 4 from J, leaving 8 bases between them. CDR3 length: 14 amino acids. The CDR3 DNA reads as TGCGCCAGCAGCCAAGGCCTCTCAAATCAGCCCCAGCATTTT. The encoded protein is CASSQGLSNQPQHF.

This clonotype was counted ten times or more. The J gene is TRBJ1-6, the V gene TRBV9, with D unclear. V was clipped by 0 bases and J by 3 bases, with 4 bases between them. The CDR3 has 14 residues. Germline lookup yields CDR1 SGDLS and CDR2 YYNGEE. CDR3 sequence (DNA): TGTGCCAGCAGCGTAGGGCTCTATAATTCACCCCTCCACTTT. Protein product: CASSVGLYNSPLHF.

This chain links TRBV18 with TRBJ2-2; 7 bases line up with TRBD1. The junction had 10 bases not matched to a gene; V was cut back by 6 bases and J by 6 bases. Germline lookup yields CDR1 KGHSH and CDR2 LQKENI. This CDR3 spans 15 amino acids. This chain's CDR3 is CASSPLQGSSGELFF. The CDR3 DNA reads as TGTGCCAGCTCTCCGTTACAGGGGTCGTCCGGGGAGCTGTTTTTT.

This clonotype was seen only a few times. The chain links TRBV24-1 to TRBJ2-5, with 7 positions matching TRBD2. The V segment lost 2 bases and the J segment 5 bases; nucleotides outside the gene matches: 1. Germline assignment: CDR1 KGHDR and CDR2 SFDVKD. The CDR3 is made up of 13 amino acids. In DNA, the CDR3 is TGTGCCACCAGTGATTGGGGGGGTGAGACCCAGTACTTC. It encodes CATSDWGGETQYF.

This clonotype was counted ten times or more. The chain carries TRBV5-1 and TRBJ2-2; 8 bases line up with TRBD1. Germline values: CDR1 SGHRS, CDR2 YFSETQ. Losses at the gene ends were 4 bases for V and 5 bases for J; bases not matched to a gene: 7. This CDR3 is built from 15 residues. The DNA for the CDR3 is TGCGCCAGCAGCACCGGGACAGGAGCAACCGGGGAGCTGTTTTTT. This encodes CASSTGTGATGELFF.

This clonotype was observed at least ten times. The chain uses TRBV28 and TRBJ2-7, with D perhaps matching TRBD1 or TRBD2 (5 bases each). Trimming shortened V by 4 bases and J by 0 bases, and 13 bases separated the two germline ends. The germline gives CDR1 MDHEN, CDR2 SYDVKM. This CDR3 has 15 amino acids. The CDR3 DNA reads TGTGCCAGCAGTTCCTCCGGGACGGACTCCTACGAGCAGTACTTC. Translation: CASSSSGTDSYEQYF.

This chain's CDR3 is CASSSSGSDEQFF. In DNA, the CDR3 is TGTGCCAGCAGTTCCTCAGGGAGCGATGAGCAGTTCTTC. This chain uses TRBV28 with TRBJ2-1; tentatively, D is TRBD1 or TRBD2 (5 bases each). CDR3 length: 13 residues. Germline assignment: CDR1 MDHEN and CDR2 SYDVKM. V shed 4 bases and J shed 8 bases, with 12 bases lying between them.

This clonotype was counted many times. V and J are TRBV9 and TRBJ2-1; a possible D gene is TRBD1 (6 bases). The CDR3 runs 16 residues. Between the trimmed V and J ends, which lost 6 bases and 4 bases, there was a span of 20 bases. The germline V gene has CDR1 SGDLS and CDR2 YYNGEE. The CDR3 bases are TGTGCCAGCACCCCCGGGGTAGGACAGCAATACAATGAGCAGTTCTTC. Residues: CASTPGVGQQYNEQFF.

Concerning this clonotype: Being one base from a much bigger clone, this may be a read error. The missing conserved phenylalanine or tryptophan at the end of this CDR3 makes a read error likely. The chain uses TRBV4-1 and TRBJ2-3; D not resolved. Germline CDR1 reads MGHRA; CDR2 reads YSYEKL. Trimming cost V 0 bases and J 4 bases, with 5 bases left between them. This CDR3 is built from 13 residues. The CDR3 region is CASSQDWADTQYL. Written as DNA, the CDR3 is TGCGCCAGCAGCCAAGATTGGGCAGATACGCAGTATCTT.

The chain is built from TRBV15 and TRBJ2-7; 7 positions agree with TRBD2. Trimming cost V 0 bases and J 3 bases; bases outside gene matches: 5. The length of the CDR3 is 15 residues. Germline V gene sequence: CDR1 LNHNV, CDR2 YYDKDF (reference sequence). The CDR3 is CATSRDRTSSYEQYF. DNA for the CDR3: TGTGCCACCAGCAGAGATAGGACTAGTAGCTACGAGCAGTACTTC.

The J gene is TRBJ1-3, the V gene TRBV4-3, with D possibly matching TRBD1 (5 bases). This CDR3 region has 17 residues. The V and J ends lost 1 base and 1 base respectively, with 14 bases between them. The germline V gene encodes CDR1 LGHNA and CDR2 YSLEER. In nucleotides, the CDR3 is TGCGCCAGCAGCCAAGGACACGGGGGACGGTCTGGAAACACCATATATTTT. It specifies CASSQGHGGRSGNTIYF.

There are a few counts of this clonotype. The V and J genes are TRBV7-2 and TRBJ1-3; tentatively, D is TRBD1 (5 bases). Trimming took off 1 base at V and 7 bases at J, with 23 bases between the two ends. CDR1 SGHTA and CDR2 FQGNSA come from the germline V gene. The CDR3 loop spans 18 amino acids. CDR3 DNA sequence: TGTGCCAGCAGCTTAGAAATTGTCGGGACGGGTGTCGCGAACACCATATATTTT. Translating it yields CASSLEIVGTGVANTIYF.

This clonotype has a handful of counts. The V and J genes are TRBV20-1 and TRBJ1-5; D is ambiguous. The CDR3 is made up of 12 amino acids. Germline V gives CDR1 DFQATT, CDR2 SNEGSKA (reference sequence). The CDR3 nucleotides read TGCAGCCTCGGGTCGGGCAATCAGCCCCAGCATTTT. Amino acids: CSLGSGNQPQHF.